Described below is a single T cell receptor (beta chain) sequence and its context. Using immunoSEQ multiplex PCR, the repertoire was profiled, and TCRdb retains in-frame clones only, with some absent. The repertoire holds around 160,000 clones, 90% seen once, with around 17% in the top ten. This record belongs to a study of blood T cell repertoires in COVID-19. The CDR3 length is 17 residues. V lost 6 bases to trimming and J lost 0 bases; unmatched junction nucleotides: 7. CDR1 and CDR2 from the germline V gene are SGHVS and FQNEAQ. The sample taken for sequencing was peripheral blood. The V gene is TRBV7-8, the J gene TRBJ2-6; 8 nucleotides align to TRBD2. This receptor was taken from a man between 60 and 70 years old with active or convalescent COVID-19. The CDR3 spells CASSSTSDPSGANVLTF. CDR3 sequence (DNA): TGTGCCAGCAGTTCGACTAGCGACCCCTCTGGGGCCAACGTCCTGACTTTC.